The clone carrying this T cell receptor beta chain was detected many times. The target antigen is unknown. This record comes from a study of T cells after posttransplantation cyclophosphamide. V was pared by 5 bases and J by 7 bases, with 14 bases between. The CDR3 has 14 residues. Germline V lookup: CDR1 MGHDK, CDR2 SYGVNS. Findings of the study overall: Skin or GI-infiltrating T cells shared few TRB sequences with blood. TRB clonality was highly associated with recipient CMV seropositivity and reactivation. Later blood repertoires were often dominated by clones from the donor CD8+ memory compartment.

Generated by immunoSEQ multiplex PCR, the TCRdb table keeps only in-frame clones and is missing some. This sample has over 35,000 clones, each found more than once. Peripheral blood was collected from the related graft donor on the marrow donation day. Source material: PBMCs. The TCR sequence derives from a man aged 50 to 60 in good health, CMV-negative, and a related stem cell transplant donor. The V and J genes are TRBV25-1 and TRBJ2-2; D ambiguous. CDR3 DNA sequence: TGTGCCAGCAGTTCGTCTTCTAGGATCGGGGAGCTGTTTTTT. Its translation: CASSSSSRIGELFF.